This is a list of T cell receptor beta chains from one sample in a study of blood T cells in healthy people across ages. MiXCR, applied by TCRdb to the 5' RACE reads, yields one record per CDR3 protein. The data show some 780,000 distinct CDR3 sequences, about 56% seen once. What was sequenced was blood. Source of these receptors: a man aged 40-49 years in good health. The CDR3 runs from the conserved cysteine through the conserved F or W. D genes are given only for firm matches. Clone size is not always given. Where it is, it says once, few, many or a class for expanded clones.

cdr3_nt,cdr3_aa,clone_size,d_call,j_call,v_call
TGCGCCAGCAGCTTGAGGCCAAATAGCAATCAGCCCCAGCATTTT,CASSLRPNSNQPQHF,few,-,TRBJ1-5,TRBV5-1
TGTGCCAGCAGCGAGACAGGGGGCAGTGAGCAGTACTTC,CASSETGGSEQYF,-,TRBD1,TRBJ2-7,TRBV9
TGTGCCAGCACCAAATTAGGGGATTACGGCGGCTACACCTTC,CASTKLGDYGGYTF,many,-,TRBJ1-2,TRBV6-6
TGTGCCAGCAGCCCCTCAGGGGATCGCGAGCAGTACTTC,CASSPSGDREQYF,-,-,TRBJ2-7,TRBV3-1
TGCAGCGGTGTTGGACAAACGAACACTGAAGCTTTCTTT,CSGVGQTNTEAFF,once,-,TRBJ1-1,TRBV29-1
TGCGCCAGCAGCTTGGCCAACCTAGGAACCTACGAGCAGTACTTC,CASSLANLGTYEQYF,few,-,TRBJ2-7,TRBV5-1
TGTGCCAGCAGTTTAGGGCGGGCAGGGGGAGAGACCCAGTACTTC,CASSLGRAGGETQYF,-,TRBD1,TRBJ2-5,TRBV12-3/TRBV12-4
TGCAGCGTTGAGGGAATCGATAGACAGGGTAATAATGAGCAGTTCTTC,CSVEGIDRQGNNEQFF,-,TRBD1,TRBJ2-1,TRBV29-1
TGCAGTGCTAGACCGCGGGGGGGCGAGGCTGGGGCCAACGTCCTGACTTTC,CSARPRGGEAGANVLTF,-,TRBD2,TRBJ2-6,TRBV20-1
TGTGCCACAGGGGCCGCCCGTAGCACAGATACGCAGTATTTT,CATGAARSTDTQYF,-,-,TRBJ2-3,TRBV6-2/TRBV6-3
TGTGCCGGCACCGAAGGAGGGGCCAACACTGAAGCTTTCTTT,CAGTEGGANTEAFF,-,-,TRBJ1-1,TRBV28
TGTGCCAGCAGCTTAGTCTTTTTGGATACGCAGTATTTT,CASSLVFLDTQYF,-,-,TRBJ2-3,TRBV7-6
TGCAGTGCAGGACTAGCGGGGGTTAACAATGAGCAGTTCTTC,CSAGLAGVNNEQFF,few,TRBD2,TRBJ2-1,TRBV20-1
TGCAGTGCTAGTGGCCTCTTTGCGGGAGAGGGAGATACGCAGTATTTT,CSASGLFAGEGDTQYF,once,TRBD2,TRBJ2-3,TRBV20-1
TGCAGTGCCCACACGGACGGCGTTACTGAAGCTTTCTTT,CSAHTDGVTEAFF,-,-,TRBJ1-1,TRBV20-1
TGCGCCAGCAGCCCCGACATAGCCTACGAGCAGTACTTC,CASSPDIAYEQYF,-,-,TRBJ2-7,TRBV4-3
TGTGCCAGCAGCTTGACAGAACAAGAGACCCAGTACTTC,CASSLTEQETQYF,many,-,TRBJ2-5,TRBV5-5
TGTGCCAGCAGTTACGCCCTCTACGAGCAGTACTTC,CASSYALYEQYF,few,-,TRBJ2-7,TRBV6-6
TGTGCCAGCAGTTTTGGGCTAGCGGGCTACGAGCAGTACTTC,CASSFGLAGYEQYF,-,TRBD2,TRBJ2-7,TRBV12-3/TRBV12-4
TGTGCCACCCTACCAAGGGACAAGGGACAAGAGACCCAGTACTTC,CATLPRDKGQETQYF,-,-,TRBJ2-5,TRBV28
TGTGCCTGTTGGGAAGGGGACGATTCACCCCTCCACTTT,CACWEGDDSPLHF,-,-,TRBJ1-6,TRBV21-1
TGTGCCAGCAGTTCCGACCTTGGGACAGGCGGGGCTGTAGATACGCAGTATTTT,CASSSDLGTGGAVDTQYF,-,TRBD1,TRBJ2-3,TRBV12-3/TRBV12-4
TGTGCCAGCAGTTTAAGGAAAAGCGGGAGAATCCCAGATACGCAGTATTTT,CASSLRKSGRIPDTQYF,-,TRBD2,TRBJ2-3,TRBV27
TGTGCCAGCAGCTTGGTCTCGGGGGGTTCTCAATCACCCCTCCACTTT,CASSLVSGGSQSPLHF,once,-,TRBJ1-6,TRBV5-6
TGTGCCAGCAGTGCCGCTAGCGGGGGGAACACCGGGGAGCTGTTTTTT,CASSAASGGNTGELFF,-,TRBD2,TRBJ2-2,TRBV12-3/TRBV12-4
TGCGCCAGCAACCAGGGACCCCAAGAGACCCAGTACTTC,CASNQGPQETQYF,-,-,TRBJ2-5,TRBV4-1
TGCGCCAGCAGCCAAGATTTACGGGGGTTCGAAATGAGCAATCAGCCCCAGCATTTT,CASSQDLRGFEMSNQPQHF,once,-,TRBJ1-5,TRBV4-1
TGTGCCAGCAGTGATTGGGAAAAACTGTTTTTT,CASSDWEKLFF,-,-,TRBJ1-4,TRBV2
TGTGCCAGCAGTAGATCACGCTATGGCTACACCTTC,CASSRSRYGYTF,-,-,TRBJ1-2,TRBV12-3/TRBV12-4
TGCAGCGTGTCCGGGGGTTTGGCGAACACTGAAGCTTTCTTT,CSVSGGLANTEAFF,few,-,TRBJ1-1,TRBV29-1
TGCAGTGCTCGAGAGTCGGGAGATACGCAGTATTTT,CSARESGDTQYF,-,-,TRBJ2-3,TRBV20-1
TGCGCCAGCAGCGGGGGACTAGCGGACCAAGAGACCCAGTACTTC,CASSGGLADQETQYF,-,TRBD2,TRBJ2-5,TRBV5-1
TGCGCCAGCAGCTTGACCAGTGGACAGGGCGCCAAAAACATTCAGTACTTC,CASSLTSGQGAKNIQYF,-,TRBD1,TRBJ2-4,TRBV5-1
TGCAGTGCTAGAGATTCATATGTAGGGACCCAGTACTTC,CSARDSYVGTQYF,-,-,TRBJ2-5,TRBV20-1
TGTGCCAGCAGTGGTTTGGGGACAGGGGTACATGGCTACACCTTC,CASSGLGTGVHGYTF,-,TRBD1,TRBJ1-2,TRBV2
TGTGCCAGCAGCTCGCGGGGACCCAAAAACATTCAGTACTTC,CASSSRGPKNIQYF,-,-,TRBJ2-4,TRBV28
TGTGCCAGCAGCAAAAGGACAGGGATGAACTATGGCTTCACCTTC,CASSKRTGMNYGFTF,-,TRBD1,TRBJ1-2,TRBV9
TGTGCCAGCAGCCCCCCCGCAACCCAAGAGACCCAGTACTTC,CASSPPATQETQYF,-,-,TRBJ2-5,TRBV7-9
TGTGCCAGCAGCGGGACAGGAGAGACAGATACGCAGTATTTT,CASSGTGETDTQYF,many,TRBD1,TRBJ2-3,TRBV6-2/TRBV6-3
TGTGCCAGCAGTGGGGCCGCGACAGTTTATAATTCACCCCTCCACTTT,CASSGAATVYNSPLHF,once,-,TRBJ1-6,TRBV28
TGTGCCAGCGGTGCGAAGACTTCTCTCAATGAGCAGTTCTTC,CASGAKTSLNEQFF,-,-,TRBJ2-1,TRBV2
TGTGCCGGCACAAGGGAGTCCTACAATGAGCAGTTCTTC,CAGTRESYNEQFF,-,-,TRBJ2-1,TRBV2
TGTGCCAGCAGCCAATGGACAGGAGATCAAGAGACCCAGTACTTC,CASSQWTGDQETQYF,-,TRBD1,TRBJ2-5,TRBV4-2
TGTGCCAGCAGCGTCGGGGGGGCCCGGGAGACCCAGTACTTC,CASSVGGARETQYF,-,TRBD2,TRBJ2-5,TRBV9